This T cell receptor (beta chain) emerged from a study of T cells in Graves' hyperthyroidism and ophthalmopathy. Amplification yielded TCR beta CDR3 regions, with RNA transcripts as the source. TCR CDR3 regions were first amplified by RT-PCR with HTBI primers. TCRdb analysed the multiplex PCR reads with MiXCR anew, one entry per CDR3 protein. Counted here are around 270,000 distinct CDR3 sequences, approximately 19% occurring once; the ten biggest clones make up less than 40%. Germline loops: CDR1 GTSNPN, CDR2 SVGIG (reference sequence). Germline trimming cut 2 bases from V and 3 bases from J; bases unmatched to any gene: 10. The CDR3 spans 15 residues. At least ten counts were recorded for this clonotype.

The chain joins TRBV30 to TRBJ2-7; 7 positions match TRBD1. This sequence originates from a man aged 50 or older with Graves' ophthalmopathy. Sequencing input: blood. CDR3 residues: CAWSLGGAIIYEQYF. The DNA of the CDR3 is TGTGCCTGGAGTCTAGGGGGCGCCATCATCTACGAGCAGTACTTC.